This entry lists 9 T cell receptor beta chains sequenced from one sample in a study of blood T cell repertoires in COVID-19. Produced via immunoSEQ multiplex PCR; TCRdb's table is partial and in-frame only. The sample has about 230,000 clones, approximately 83% seen once. Sequencing used peripheral blood. Receptor source: a woman aged 50 to 60 with acute or convalescent COVID-19.

The gene calls are TRBV19 and TRBJ1-5, with a weak D call TRBD1 (5 bases). This CDR3 region has 15 residues. Germline assignment: CDR1 LNHDA and CDR2 SQIVND (reference sequence). Between the trimmed V and J ends, which lost 5 bases and 6 bases, there was a span of 17 bases. CDR3 loop: CASSVSPSRVQPQHF. DNA for the CDR3: TGTGCCAGTAGTGTATCGCCCTCCAGGGTTCAGCCCCAGCATTTT.

This clone has a single count. This chain links TRBV4-2 with TRBJ1-4; D unclear. The CDR3 totals 12 residues. Trimming pared 0 bases from V and 8 bases from J, leaving 4 bases between. From germline, CDR1 is LGHNA and CDR2 YNFKEQ. As DNA, the CDR3 is TGTGCCAGCAGCCAAGATCAGGAAAAACTGTTTTTT. It yields the protein CASSQDQEKLFF.

This chain uses TRBV6-6 with TRBJ2-5; a weak D match, TRBD1 (6 bases). Trimming left V 2 bases short and J 0 bases short, with 13 bases between. The CDR3 consists of 16 residues. In germline, CDR1 is MNHNY, CDR2 SVGAGI (reference sequence). CDR3 in amino acids: CASSYRAGVDQETQYF. CDR3 DNA sequence: TGTGCCAGCAGTTACAGAGCAGGGGTGGACCAAGAGACCCAGTACTTC.

This rearrangement joins TRBV6-6 to TRBJ2-2, with D possibly being TRBD2 (5 bases). Germline CDR1 MNHNY, CDR2 SVGAGI (reference sequence). V lost 8 bases to trimming and J lost 1 base, with 5 bases between them. This CDR3 comprises 12 residues. The CDR3: CASAGNTGELFF. In nucleotides, the CDR3 is TGTGCCAGCGCGGGGAACACCGGGGAGCTGTTTTTT.

This chain uses TRBV5-6 with TRBJ1-3, with a possible D match to TRBD1 (5 bases). The CDR3 is 14 amino acids. CDR1 and CDR2 (germline): SGHDT, YYEEEE. Trimming removed 3 bases from V and 9 bases from J, with 16 bases in between. The CDR3 DNA reads as TGTGCCAGCAGCTGGGGAGGGGAAAGGGGCACCATATATTTT. It specifies CASSWGGERGTIYF.

The chain combines TRBV19 with TRBJ2-1, with 9 nucleotides matching TRBD1. With V trimmed by 4 bases and J by 7 bases, 2 bases remained unmatched. The CDR3 has 13 residues. CDR1 is LNHDA and CDR2 is SQIVND in the germline V gene (reference sequence). Here the CDR3 DNA reads TGTGCCAGTAGTAGGGACAGGGTAAATGAGCAGTTCTTC. It translates to CASSRDRVNEQFF. The full variable domain, with the rest looked up from reference TRBV19 and TRBJ2-1, is DGGITQSPKYLFRKEGQNVTLSCEQNLNHDAMYWYRQDPGQGLRLIYYSQIVNDFQKGDIAEGYSVSREKKESFPLTVTSAQKNPTAFYLCASSRDRVNEQFFGPGTRLTVL.

Turning to this clone: Other DNA sequences in the same sample also yield this CDR3. The gene calls are TRBV19 and TRBJ2-7; TRBD2 is a possible D gene (6 bases). This CDR3 region has 14 residues. Trimming left V 3 bases short and J 0 bases short, with 9 bases between. The germline V gene has CDR1 LNHDA and CDR2 SQIVND (reference sequence). The CDR3 region is CASSISGDSYEQYF. In DNA, the CDR3 is TGTGCCAGTAGTATCTCGGGAGACTCCTACGAGCAGTACTTC.

The genes are TRBV28 and TRBJ2-7; possibly TRBD1 for D (5 bases). The CDR3 contains 14 residues. The V end lost 6 bases, the J end lost 3 bases, and 15 bases lay between the germline ends. CDR1 MDHEN and CDR2 SYDVKM come from the germline V gene. The CDR3 DNA reads as TGTGCCAGCAGCCGAAGGACACGGTACTACGAGCAGTACTTC. This sequence encodes CASSRRTRYYEQYF.

The chain employs TRBV6-5 and TRBJ2-1; TRBD1 is a possible D gene (5 bases). The V end was cut by 6 bases, the J end by 6 bases, with 9 bases between. Germline-derived CDR1 and CDR2 are MNHEY and SVGAGI. The CDR3 extends over 12 amino acids. CDR3 region: CASRGLVNEQFF. The CDR3 region has the DNA TGTGCCAGCAGGGGGCTAGTCAATGAGCAGTTCTTC.